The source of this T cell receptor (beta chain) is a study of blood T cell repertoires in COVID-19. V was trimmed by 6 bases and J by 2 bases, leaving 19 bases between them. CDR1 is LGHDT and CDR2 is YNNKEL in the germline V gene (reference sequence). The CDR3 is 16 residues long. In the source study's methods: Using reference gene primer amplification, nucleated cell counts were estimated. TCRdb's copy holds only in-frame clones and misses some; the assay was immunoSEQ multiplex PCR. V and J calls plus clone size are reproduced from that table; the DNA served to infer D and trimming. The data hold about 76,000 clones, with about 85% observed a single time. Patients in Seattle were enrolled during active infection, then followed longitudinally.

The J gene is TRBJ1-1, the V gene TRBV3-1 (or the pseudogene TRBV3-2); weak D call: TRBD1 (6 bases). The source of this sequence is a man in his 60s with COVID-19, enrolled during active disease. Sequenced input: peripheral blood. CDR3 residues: CASRYTSGTSNTEAFF. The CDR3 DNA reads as TGTGCCAGCAGATATACGTCCGGGACATCCAACACTGAAGCTTTCTTT.